What follows are 21 T cell receptor beta chains derived from one specimen sequenced in a study of blood T cell repertoires in COVID-19 (dated by TCRdb to the early 2020s). Libraries were prepared through the immunoSEQ multiplex PCR assay. Sourced from immuneACCESS, this table was stored by TCRdb with only in-frame sequences that have V and J called. A share of the clones is absent; for the studies checked, an unresolved V gene accounts for under half, and the remainder has no known explanation. The sample yields a few hundred thousand clones; around 89% were counted once. The ten largest make up over 4% of the sample. The sample was PBMCs or T cells enriched from blood (not recorded which). These receptors came from a woman aged 25 to 45 who had recovered from COVID-19.

The chain combines TRBV6-2 or TRBV6-3 with TRBJ2-1; D uncertain. CDR1 and CDR2 from the germline V gene are MNHEY and SVGEGT. The CDR3 consists of 15 residues. The V end was cut by 0 bases, the J end by 0 bases, with 6 bases between. This CDR3 is CASSYSSSSYNEQFF. The DNA of the CDR3 is TGTGCCAGCAGTTACTCTTCTAGCTCCTACAATGAGCAGTTCTTC.

Concerning this clone itself: Mismatch with germline at one junction end may stem from a read error. The rearrangement links TRBV15 to TRBJ2-7, with TRBD1 as a possible D gene (5 bases). CDR1 is LNHNV, CDR2 YYDKDF, per germline (reference sequence). This CDR3 spans 15 amino acids. This CDR3 is CAASRDRYRTHEQYF. The CDR3 coding sequence is TGTGCCGCCAGCAGAGATCGGTACAGGACCCACGAGCAGTACTTC.

The chain is built from TRBV7-2 and TRBJ1-2; TRBD1 aligns across 7 bases. V trimming: 1 base; J trimming: 1 base; junction bases outside the gene matches: 3. The length of the CDR3 is 15 residues. Germline V gives CDR1 SGHTA, CDR2 FQGNSA. CDR3 loop: CASSLGQGGNYGYTF. Written as DNA, the CDR3 is TGTGCCAGCAGCTTAGGGCAGGGGGGTAACTATGGCTACACCTTC. Supplemented by reference TRBV7-2 and TRBJ1-2, the full variable domain reads GAGVSQSPSNKVTEKGKDVELRCDPISGHTALYWYRQSLGQGLEFLIYFQGNSAPDKSGLPSDRFSAERTGGSVSTLTIQRTQQEDSAVYLCASSLGQGGNYGYTFGSGTRLTVV.

CDR3 loop: CASSLSRQTSVRSYGYTF. For the CDR3, the DNA is TGTGCCAGCAGCCTATCCAGACAGACCTCAGTGAGGAGCTATGGCTACACCTTC. The V gene is TRBV5-8, the J gene TRBJ1-2; possibly TRBD1 for D (5 bases). The CDR3 extends over 18 amino acids. V lost 4 bases to trimming and J lost 4 bases, with 26 bases between them. CDR1 is SGHTS, CDR2 YDEGEE, per germline.

The J gene is TRBJ1-2, the V gene TRBV10-3; 9 nucleotides line up with TRBD1. Germline assignment: CDR1 ENHRY and CDR2 SYGVKD. V dropped 2 bases and J dropped 7; count of bases not matched to a gene: 5. CDR3 length: 14 amino acids. CDR3 loop: CAISEGTGTGGYTF. CDR3 nucleotides: TGTGCCATCAGTGAGGGGACAGGGACAGGTGGCTACACCTTC.

The V gene is TRBV14, the J gene TRBJ2-1; 11 bases align to TRBD2. This CDR3 region has 19 residues. The ends lost 3 bases at V and 2 bases at J; junction bases unmatched: 12. CDR1 and CDR2 (germline): SGHDN, FVKESK. CDR3 amino acids: CASSQGLSTSGRPYNEQFF. As DNA, the CDR3 is TGTGCCAGCAGCCAGGGCCTCTCAACTAGCGGGAGACCCTACAATGAGCAGTTCTTC.

CDR3: CASRPVGTANYGYTF. The DNA of the CDR3 is TGTGCCAGCAGACCCGTCGGGACAGCCAACTATGGCTACACCTTC. This chain connects TRBV28 to TRBJ1-2, with 7 bases lining up with TRBD1. The V segment lost 6 bases and the J segment 2 bases; nucleotides outside the gene matches: 9. The CDR3 consists of 15 residues. The germline CDR1 and CDR2 sequences are MDHEN and SYDVKM.

This chain joins TRBV27 and TRBJ2-7; D not certain. The CDR3 extends over 12 amino acids. Germline CDR1 MNHEY, CDR2 SMNVEV (reference sequence). Trimming took off 5 bases at V and 0 bases at J, with 5 bases between the two ends. The CDR3 is CASSINSYEQYF. The CDR3 coding sequence is TGTGCCAGCAGTATAAACTCCTACGAGCAGTACTTC.

A remark on this clone: This same CDR3 is encoded by further DNA sequences in the sample. The CDR3: CASSSTGNTEAFF. The CDR3 DNA follows: TGTGCCAGCAGCTCGACAGGGAACACTGAAGCTTTCTTT. The chain recombines TRBV7-2 with TRBJ1-1, with D possibly being TRBD1 (6 bases). The CDR3 is made up of 13 amino acids. Germline V CDR1 and CDR2: SGHTA, FQGNSA. V lost 4 bases, J lost 1 base, and 7 bases lay in between.

The chain uses TRBV28 and TRBJ1-5, with D perhaps TRBD1 (6 bases). The germline V gene encodes CDR1 MDHEN and CDR2 SYDVKM. The V end was cut by 4 bases, the J end by 2 bases, with 15 bases between. The CDR3 sequence is 16 residues long. This chain's CDR3 is CASSSPGRGRNQPQHF. DNA for the CDR3: TGTGCCAGCAGTTCCCCCGGGCGGGGGCGCAATCAGCCCCAGCATTTT.

This chain connects TRBV24-1 to TRBJ2-1; TRBD1 matches at 11 bases. V dropped 4 bases and J dropped 3; count of bases not matched to a gene: 1. Germline CDR1 reads KGHDR; CDR2 reads SFDVKD. This CDR3 region has 15 residues. The CDR3 sequence: CATSEGTGGYNEQFF. The DNA of the CDR3 is TGTGCCACCAGTGAAGGGACAGGGGGCTACAATGAGCAGTTCTTC.

This clone was seen only once. This chain connects TRBV29-1 to TRBJ1-1; tentative D call: TRBD1 (5 bases). Trimming left V 7 bases short and J 4 bases short, with 16 bases between. CDR1 is SQVTM and CDR2 is ANQGSEA in the germline V gene. There are 13 residues in the CDR3. This chain's CDR3 is CSAGRLQGTEAFF. CDR3 DNA sequence: TGCAGCGCCGGAAGGTTGCAGGGCACTGAAGCTTTCTTT.

The chain employs TRBV5-1 and TRBJ2-1; TRBD2 matches at 7 bases. Germline assignment: CDR1 SGHRS and CDR2 YFSETQ. The CDR3 runs 15 residues. V gave up 1 base and J gave up 1 base; unmatched junction bases: 2. The CDR3 DNA reads TGCGCCAGCAGCTTGACGGGAGGATCCTACAATGAGCAGTTCTTC. This gives the protein CASSLTGGSYNEQFF.

This chain joins TRBV29-1 and TRBJ2-3; D may be TRBD1 (6 bases). In germline, CDR1 is SQVTM, CDR2 ANQGSEA. Trimming took 8 bases from V and 0 from J, leaving 15 bases between them. The length of the CDR3 is 14 residues. CDR3 loop: CSHAPGQSTDTQYF. The CDR3 nucleotides are TGCAGCCACGCACCGGGACAAAGCACAGATACGCAGTATTTT.

As DNA, the CDR3 is TGTGCCAGCAGTTTCGGAGGGGACGATACTAATGAAAAACTGTTTTTT. It specifies CASSFGGDDTNEKLFF. V usage is TRBV28 and J usage is TRBJ1-4; D is possibly TRBD1 (5 bases). Germline CDR1 is MDHEN and CDR2 is SYDVKM. Trimming left V 3 bases short and J 2 bases short, with 13 bases between. This CDR3 comprises 16 residues.

DNA for the CDR3: TGTGCCAGCAGCGCGACAGGGCAGCCCCAGCATTTT. This gives the protein CASSATGQPQHF. The rearrangement links TRBV6-5 to TRBJ1-5, with 7 bases lining up with TRBD1. Germline V gene sequence: CDR1 MNHEY, CDR2 SVGAGI. The CDR3 length is 12 residues. The V gene end was trimmed by 6 bases and the J gene end by 7 bases; junction bases not matched to a gene: 3.

This sequence joins TRBV2 and TRBJ2-7; no firm D call. The V gene's germline CDR1 is SNHLY and CDR2 FYNNEI. Trimming removed 6 bases at V and 2 bases at J, with 11 bases between. The length of the CDR3 is 13 residues. The CDR3 here is CASSPFLTYEQYF. In nucleotides, the CDR3 is TGTGCCAGCAGCCCCTTCCTTACCTACGAGCAGTACTTC.

With regard to this clone: The sample carries other DNA sequences with the same CDR3. The chain employs TRBV11-2 and TRBJ2-1; TRBD2 agrees at 9 bases. Germline CDR1 is SGHAT and CDR2 is FQNNGV. With 5 bases clipped from V and 1 base from J, the junction kept 3 bases outside the gene matches. The length of the CDR3 is 15 residues. CDR3 loop: CASSLSGSSYNEQFF. The CDR3 DNA sequence: TGTGCCAGCAGCCTTAGCGGGAGTTCCTACAATGAGCAGTTCTTC.

The chain couples TRBV5-1 to TRBJ2-7; TRBD1 matches 7 bases. J gave up 2 bases and V 2 bases, and 7 bases lay outside the gene matches. The CDR3 is 15 amino acids. Looked up from germline, CDR1 is SGHRS and CDR2 is YFSETQ. The CDR3 DNA follows: TGCGCCAGCAGCTTAGGGAGACAGGGACCCTACGAGCAGTACTTC. Protein product: CASSLGRQGPYEQYF. The full variable domain, its missing parts supplied by reference TRBV5-1 and TRBJ2-7, is KAGVTQTPRYLIKTRGQQVTLSCSPISGHRSVSWYQQTPGQGLQFLFEYFSETQRNKGNFPGRFSGRQFSNSRSEMNVSTLELGDSALYLCASSLGRQGPYEQYFGPGTRLTVT.

This chain links TRBV3-1 (or the pseudogene TRBV3-2) with TRBJ2-2; D is ambiguous. This CDR3 is built from 15 residues. CDR1 is LGHDT and CDR2 is YNNKEL in the germline V gene (reference sequence). V lost 4 bases and J lost 4, with 13 bases in between. The CDR3 is CASSPTGSLTGELFF. The CDR3 DNA reads TGTGCCAGCAGCCCTACCGGGTCTCTCACCGGGGAGCTGTTTTTT.

The V call is TRBV9, the J call TRBJ1-2, with D perhaps matching TRBD1 (5 bases). The V gene lost 3 bases and the J gene lost 8 bases, with 17 bases spanning the gap. Germline CDR1 reads SGDLS; CDR2 reads YYNGEE. This CDR3 is 14 amino acids long. The CDR3 region is CASSAVDSVFGYTF. The CDR3 region has the DNA TGTGCCAGCAGCGCAGTCGACAGTGTCTTCGGCTACACCTTC. The variable domain in full, with the rest retrieved from reference TRBV9 and TRBJ1-2, is DSGVTQTPKHLITATGQRVTLRCSPRSGDLSVYWYQQSLDQGLQFLIQYYNGEERAKGNILERFSAQQFPDLHSELNLSSLELGDSALYFCASSAVDSVFGYTFGSGTRLTVV.